The 3 T cell receptor beta chains given below trace back to one sample, sequenced in a study of blood T cells in healthy people across ages. A second PCR, run for about 7 to 11 cycles, used a sample-barcoded 5' primer plus a J-beta primer mix. TCRdb called the 5' RACE reads again in MiXCR, with one record for every CDR3 protein. The data contain 1.5 million to 2 million distinct CDR3 sequences, roughly 50% of them singletons. The sample consisted of blood. The receptor set was obtained from a woman aged 40-49 years in good health.

There are a few counts of this clonotype. The rearrangement joins TRBV20-1 to TRBJ2-5; D perhaps matches TRBD2 (6 bases). The CDR3 runs to 14 residues. V lost 2 bases and J lost 5, with 15 bases in between. Germline V CDR1 and CDR2: DFQATT, SNEGSKA (reference sequence). The CDR3 sequence: CSARRGGVTETQYF. The CDR3 coding sequence is TGCAGTGCTAGAAGAGGCGGGGTGACGGAGACCCAGTACTTC.

The CDR3 here is CASRTGTLYSYEQYF. CDR3 DNA sequence: TGTGCCAGCAGAACCGGGACACTATACTCCTACGAGCAGTACTTC. The rearrangement uses TRBV28 and TRBJ2-7; D perhaps matches TRBD1 (6 bases). This CDR3 contains 15 residues. Germline assignment: CDR1 MDHEN and CDR2 SYDVKM. V was cut by 6 bases and J by 0 bases, with 15 bases left in between.

This clonotype was seen a few times. The rearrangement links TRBV7-2 to TRBJ2-6; 7 bases map to TRBD1. CDR1 and CDR2 from the germline V gene are SGHTA and FQGNSA. The junction had 5 bases not matched to a gene; V was cut back by 4 bases and J by 2 bases. CDR3 length: 16 residues. The CDR3 here is CASSSRTGTGANVLTF. The CDR3 DNA follows: TGTGCCAGCAGCTCCCGGACAGGCACTGGGGCCAACGTCCTGACTTTC.